The rows below give T cell receptor beta chains drawn from one sample of a study of a mutant IDH1 vaccine in newly diagnosed glioma. TCRdb's table, derived via immunoSEQ multiplex PCR, lists solely in-frame clones and lacks some. There are around 50,000 clones in the sample; roughly 78% occur only once, and around 5.3% lies in the top ten. Their target antigens are unknown. Here the sequenced sample was PBMCs, taken from a glioma patient whose treatment included an IDH1 peptide vaccine. The receptors here all came from a man aged 45-65 years with glioma. The CDR3 runs from the conserved cysteine through the conserved F or W. D genes are given only for firm matches. Clone sizes are given selectively: once, few, many, or a class where the clone is expanded.

once	TRBJ2-7	TRBV7-3	-	CASSSQDRYEQYF	TGTGCCAGCAGCTCCCAGGACAGATACGAGCAGTACTTC
once	TRBJ1-4	TRBV5-1	-	CASSPGSSTNEKLFF	TGCGCCAGCAGCCCCGGGTCCTCAACTAATGAAAAACTGTTTTTT
-	TRBJ1-4	TRBV6-4	-	CASSEQEGEKLFF	TGTGCCAGCAGTGAACAGGAGGGTGAAAAACTGTTTTTT
-	TRBJ2-3	TRBV5-1	TRBD1	CASHTGGTDTQYF	TGCGCCAGCCATACAGGGGGCACAGATACGCAGTATTTT
-	TRBJ2-1	TRBV29-1	-	CSVEGGEGYNEQFF	TGCAGCGTTGAAGGTGGGGAAGGGTACAATGAGCAGTTCTTC
-	TRBJ1-2	TRBV11-2	-	CASSPKGRGGSNYGYTF	TGTGCCAGCAGCCCCAAGGGAAGGGGGGGTTCTAACTATGGCTACACCTTC
-	TRBJ1-5	TRBV19	TRBD1	CATGTGVQPQHF	TGTGCCACCGGGACAGGGGTACAGCCCCAGCATTTT
-	TRBJ2-1	TRBV4-1	-	CASSLLSSYNEQFF	TGCGCCAGCAGCCTCCTAAGTTCCTACAATGAGCAGTTCTTC
-	TRBJ2-1	TRBV2	TRBD2	CASSLRASGSYSYNEQFF	TGTGCCAGCAGCCTCCGAGCTAGCGGGAGTTACTCCTACAATGAGCAGTTCTTC
-	TRBJ1-4	TRBV28	-	CASLGGDNEKLFF	TGTGCCAGCTTGGGGGGGGATAATGAAAAACTGTTTTTT
-	TRBJ1-5	TRBV4-1	TRBD1	CASSQEKGASPQPQHF	TGCGCCAGCAGCCAAGAGAAGGGGGCGAGCCCACAGCCCCAGCATTTT
-	TRBJ1-1	TRBV5-4	-	CASSPGGGGTEAFF	TGTGCCAGCAGCCCCGGGGGAGGAGGCACTGAAGCTTTCTTT
few	TRBJ1-5	TRBV2	-	CASSPSGGNQPQHF	TGTGCCAGCAGTCCCTCGGGGGGAAATCAGCCCCAGCATTTT
-	TRBJ2-7	TRBV6-6	-	CASSPAGDIYEQYF	TGTGCCAGCAGCCCCGCAGGGGACATCTACGAGCAGTACTTC
-	TRBJ1-1	TRBV7-9	TRBD1	CASSLGQGAIGIEAFF	TGTGCCAGCAGCTTAGGTCAGGGGGCCATTGGGATTGAAGCTTTCTTT
-	TRBJ1-4	TRBV9	-	CASSAVGEANEKLFF	TGTGCCAGCAGCGCGGTGGGGGAGGCGAATGAAAAACTGTTTTTT
-	TRBJ2-3	TRBV6-1	TRBD1	CASSQDRGQRDTQYF	TGTGCCAGCAGCCAGGACAGGGGGCAAAGAGATACGCAGTATTTT
-	TRBJ2-2	TRBV28	-	CASSLSITGELFF	TGTGCCAGCAGTTTAAGTATCACCGGGGAGCTGTTTTTT
-	TRBJ2-5	TRBV14	-	CASSHVGTKETQYF	TGTGCCAGCAGCCATGTCGGGACAAAAGAGACCCAGTACTTC
-	TRBJ2-2	TRBV2	TRBD1	CASSATGGFTGELFF	TGTGCCAGCAGTGCGACAGGGGGCTTCACCGGGGAGCTGTTTTTT
-	TRBJ1-1	TRBV4-2	-	CASSQVGPPGNTEAFF	TGTGCCAGCAGCCAAGTTGGGCCGCCTGGTAACACTGAAGCTTTCTTT
-	TRBJ2-7	TRBV5-7	TRBD1	CASSLAGGTYEQYF	TGTGCCAGCAGCTTGGCAGGGGGCACCTACGAGCAGTACTTC
-	TRBJ2-2	TRBV11-1	-	CASSPYRYTGELFF	TGTGCCAGCAGCCCTTACAGGTACACCGGGGAGCTGTTTTTT
-	TRBJ2-2	TRBV6-5	-	CASSYRGAGELFF	TGTGCCAGCAGTTACCGAGGGGCCGGGGAGCTGTTTTTT
-	TRBJ2-1	TRBV7-7	TRBD2	CASSPSRGGNNEQFF	TGTGCTAGCAGCCCGAGCCGGGGGGGTAACAATGAGCAGTTCTTC
-	TRBJ2-3	TRBV4-3	-	CASSQDGGPTDTQYF	TGCGCCAGCAGCCAAGATGGGGGGCCCACAGATACGCAGTATTTT
-	TRBJ2-1	TRBV30	-	CAWRGTLYNEQFF	TGTGCCTGGAGAGGGACACTCTACAATGAGCAGTTCTTC
-	TRBJ2-2	TRBV5-1	-	CASSLPRAQVKGNTGELFF	TGCGCCAGCAGCTTGCCCAGGGCTCAAGTAAAGGGTAACACCGGGGAGCTGTTTTTT
-	TRBJ1-3	TRBV27	-	CASSLGGEGKPSGNTIYF	TGTGCCAGCAGTTTAGGGGGGGAGGGAAAACCCTCTGGAAACACCATATATTTT
-	TRBJ1-2	TRBV7-9	-	CASSSGDNNYGYTF	TGTGCCAGCAGCTCAGGGGACAATAACTATGGCTACACCTTC
-	TRBJ1-1	TRBV6-1	-	CASSEEGGGTEAFF	TGTGCCAGCAGTGAAGAAGGTGGCGGGACTGAAGCTTTCTTT
-	TRBJ2-7	TRBV7-9	-	CASSVDYEQYF	TGTGCCAGCAGCGTCGACTACGAGCAGTACTTC
-	TRBJ1-4	TRBV5-1	-	CASSSRTGAEKLFF	TGCGCCAGCAGCTCGAGGACCGGGGCTGAAAAACTGTTTTTT
-	TRBJ2-3	TRBV4-2	TRBD2	CASSQVGTSGNTDTQYF	TGTGCCAGCAGCCAAGTGGGGACTAGCGGCAACACAGATACGCAGTATTTT
few	TRBJ1-2	TRBV5-1	-	CASSPGGSRRGGYTF	TGCGCCAGCAGCCCGGGGGGGAGTCGACGAGGTGGCTACACCTTC
-	TRBJ2-3	TRBV19	-	CASSDPRGYGTDTQYF	TGTGCCAGTAGCGATCCACGGGGTTATGGCACAGATACGCAGTATTTT
-	TRBJ2-5	TRBV7-2	-	CASSSTGYSETQYF	TGTGCCAGCAGCTCGACCGGGTATTCAGAGACCCAGTACTTC
-	TRBJ1-2	TRBV19	-	CASSTHRDGVYGYTF	TGTGCCAGTAGTACCCACAGGGATGGGGTCTATGGCTACACCTTC
-	TRBJ1-4	TRBV6-5	-	CASKLSGTTNEKLFF	TGTGCCAGCAAGCTATCCGGGACAACTAATGAAAAACTGTTTTTT
-	TRBJ2-1	TRBV2	TRBD1	CASRLRTGRSSYNEQFF	TGTGCCAGCAGGCTTCGGACAGGGCGTAGCTCCTACAATGAGCAGTTCTTC